This entry concerns a single T cell receptor beta chain. This sample is part of a study of cytomegalovirus exposure and HLA in healthy donors. In the study overall: Sequencing of some 200 million T cells in an earlier analysis found approximately 120 million unique TCR beta sequences.

A multiplex PCR was run with 60 Vbeta primers and 13 Jbeta primers. Clones were sequenced by immunoSEQ multiplex PCR, and TCRdb holds only the in-frame ones, with some missing. The data show 95,000 to 150,000 clones, under 20% seen once. Trimming shortened V by 5 bases and J by 5 bases, and 9 bases separated the two germline ends. The CDR3 has 11 residues. Per the germline V gene, CDR1 is SQVTM and CDR2 is ANQGSEA. The sequenced sample was PBMCs. The sequence came from a female donor in good health and CMV-seropositive. The J gene is TRBJ2-5, the V gene TRBV29-1, with D uncertain. In DNA form, the CDR3 reads TGCAGCGTTCTTCAACGGGAGACCCAGTACTTC. This codes for CSVLQRETQYF.